What follows are 3 T cell receptor beta chains derived from one specimen sequenced in a study of shared clonotypes between healthy human individuals. Profiled with immunoSEQ multiplex PCR; TCRdb holds only in-frame clones, not every one. The sample consists of 2 million to 2.5 million clones, more than 85% of them appearing once. The source material was naive CD4+ T cells from PBMCs. The sample's subset: CD45RA+ positively selected. These receptors all stem from a young man in good health. Some clones in this sample may be carry-over from other donors' samples.

This sequence joins TRBV29-1 and TRBJ2-5; 8 bases fit TRBD1. Looked up from germline, CDR1 is SQVTM and CDR2 is ANQGSEA. J gave up 9 bases and V 8 bases, and 8 bases lay outside the gene matches. The CDR3 runs to 11 residues. The CDR3 here is CSTAQGAAQYF. As DNA, the CDR3 is TGCAGCACCGCCCAGGGGGCGGCCCAGTACTTC.

This chain links TRBV5-1 with TRBJ1-2; D call uncertain. V was shortened by 4 bases and J by 7 bases, with 14 bases between the two germline ends. Germline lookup yields CDR1 SGHRS and CDR2 YFSETQ. The CDR3 extends over 13 amino acids. The CDR3 nucleotides read TGCGCCAGCAGCATGGGAGGGATCGGTGGCTACACCTTC. Its translation: CASSMGGIGGYTF.

CDR3: CASSGLAYNEQFF. The CDR3, as DNA: TGTGCCAGCTCGGGACTAGCATACAATGAGCAGTTCTTC. The rearrangement links TRBV11-3 to TRBJ2-1; 9 bases map to TRBD2. The CDR3 sequence is 13 residues long. V dropped 8 bases and J dropped 4; count of bases not matched to a gene: 3. Germline V gene sequence: CDR1 SGHNT, CDR2 YENEEA.